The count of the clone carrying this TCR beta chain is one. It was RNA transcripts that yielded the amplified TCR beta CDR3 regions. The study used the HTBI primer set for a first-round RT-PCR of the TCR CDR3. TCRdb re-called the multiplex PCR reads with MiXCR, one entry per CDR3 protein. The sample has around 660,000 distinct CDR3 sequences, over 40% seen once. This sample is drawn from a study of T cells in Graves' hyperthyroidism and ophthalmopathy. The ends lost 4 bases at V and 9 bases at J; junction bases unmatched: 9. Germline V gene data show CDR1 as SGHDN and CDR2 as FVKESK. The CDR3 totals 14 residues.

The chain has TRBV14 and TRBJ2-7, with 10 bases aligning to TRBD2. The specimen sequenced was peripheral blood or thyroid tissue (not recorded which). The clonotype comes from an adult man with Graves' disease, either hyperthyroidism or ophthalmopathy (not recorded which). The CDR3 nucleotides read TGTGCCAGCAGCCCCGGGACAGCGGGGGGGGCGCAGTACTTC. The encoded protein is CASSPGTAGGAQYF.